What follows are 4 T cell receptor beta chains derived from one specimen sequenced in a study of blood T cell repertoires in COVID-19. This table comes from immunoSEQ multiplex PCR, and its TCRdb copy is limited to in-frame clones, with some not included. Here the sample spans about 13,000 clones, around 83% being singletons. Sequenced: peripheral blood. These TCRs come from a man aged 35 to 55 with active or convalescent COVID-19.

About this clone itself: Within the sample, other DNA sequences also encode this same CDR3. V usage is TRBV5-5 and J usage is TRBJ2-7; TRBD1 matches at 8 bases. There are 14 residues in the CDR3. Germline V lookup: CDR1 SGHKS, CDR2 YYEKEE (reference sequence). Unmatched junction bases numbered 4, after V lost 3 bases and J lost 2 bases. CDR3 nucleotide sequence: TGTGCCAGCAGCTCCGGACAGGGAGCCTACGAGCAGTACTTC. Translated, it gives CASSSGQGAYEQYF.

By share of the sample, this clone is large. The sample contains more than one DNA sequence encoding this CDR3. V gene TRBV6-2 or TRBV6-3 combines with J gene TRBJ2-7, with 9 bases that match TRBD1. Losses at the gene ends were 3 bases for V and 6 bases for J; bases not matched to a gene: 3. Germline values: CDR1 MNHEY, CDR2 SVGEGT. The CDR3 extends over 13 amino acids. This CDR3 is CASSYGTGLEQYF. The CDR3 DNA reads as TGTGCCAGCAGTTATGGGACAGGGCTCGAGCAGTACTTC.

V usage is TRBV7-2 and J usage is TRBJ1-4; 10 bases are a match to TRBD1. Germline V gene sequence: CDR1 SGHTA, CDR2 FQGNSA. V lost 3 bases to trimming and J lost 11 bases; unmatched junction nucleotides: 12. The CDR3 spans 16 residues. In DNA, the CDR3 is TGTGCCAGCAGCTTTTTAGGACAGGGGGAGTTGGGGAAACTGTTTTTT. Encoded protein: CASSFLGQGELGKLFF. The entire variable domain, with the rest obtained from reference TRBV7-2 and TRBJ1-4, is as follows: GAGVSQSPSNKVTEKGKDVELRCDPISGHTALYWYRQSLGQGLEFLIYFQGNSAPDKSGLPSDRFSAERTGGSVSTLTIQRTQQEDSAVYLCASSFLGQGELGKLFFGSGTQLSVL.

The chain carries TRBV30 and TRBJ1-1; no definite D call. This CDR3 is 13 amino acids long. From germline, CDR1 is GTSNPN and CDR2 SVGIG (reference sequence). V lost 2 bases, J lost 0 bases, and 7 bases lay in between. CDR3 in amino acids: CAWSPTLNTEAFF. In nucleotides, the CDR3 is TGTGCCTGGAGTCCGACATTGAACACTGAAGCTTTCTTT.